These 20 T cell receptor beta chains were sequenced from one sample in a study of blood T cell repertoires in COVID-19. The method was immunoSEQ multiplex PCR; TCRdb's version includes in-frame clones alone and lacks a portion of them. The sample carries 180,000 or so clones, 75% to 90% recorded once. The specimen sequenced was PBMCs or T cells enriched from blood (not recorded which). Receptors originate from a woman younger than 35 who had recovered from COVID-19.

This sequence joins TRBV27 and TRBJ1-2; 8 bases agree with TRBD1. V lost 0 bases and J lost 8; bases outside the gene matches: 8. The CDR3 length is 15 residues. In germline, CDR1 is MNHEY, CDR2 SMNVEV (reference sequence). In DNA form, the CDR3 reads TGTGCCAGCAGTTTATCGGGGACAGGCACGGGGGGCTACACCTTC. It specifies CASSLSGTGTGGYTF.

The CDR3 bases are TGTGCCAGCAGCGTAGAAGGGGCCCCTAATGAAAAACTGTTTTTT. It encodes CASSVEGAPNEKLFF. J is TRBJ1-4 and V is TRBV9; D may be TRBD1 (5 bases). Trimming took 0 bases from V and 3 from J, leaving 9 bases between them. Germline CDR1 reads SGDLS; CDR2 reads YYNGEE. The CDR3 runs to 15 residues.

CDR3 nucleotide sequence: TGTGCCAGCAGCTTGGCCGAGGCGGGACGGCGCTCCTACGAGCAGTACTTC. This gives the protein CASSLAEAGRRSYEQYF. This chain uses TRBV5-4 with TRBJ2-7, with D possibly being TRBD2 (6 bases). Germline CDR1 and CDR2: SGHNT and YYREEE (reference sequence). CDR3 length: 17 amino acids. V was clipped by 0 bases and J by 0 bases, with 16 bases between them.

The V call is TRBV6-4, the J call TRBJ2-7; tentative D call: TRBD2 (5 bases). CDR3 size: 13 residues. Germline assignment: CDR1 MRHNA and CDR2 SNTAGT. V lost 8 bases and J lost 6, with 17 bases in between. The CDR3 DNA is TGTGCCAGCTACGGGAAGGCAGTTCCCGAGCAGTACTTC. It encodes CASYGKAVPEQYF.

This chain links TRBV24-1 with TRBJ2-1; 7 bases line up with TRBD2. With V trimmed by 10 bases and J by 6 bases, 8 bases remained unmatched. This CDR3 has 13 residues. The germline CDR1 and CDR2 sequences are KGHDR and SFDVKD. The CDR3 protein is CATSKAGFNEQFF. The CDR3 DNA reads TGTGCCACTAGTAAAGCGGGGTTCAATGAGCAGTTCTTC.

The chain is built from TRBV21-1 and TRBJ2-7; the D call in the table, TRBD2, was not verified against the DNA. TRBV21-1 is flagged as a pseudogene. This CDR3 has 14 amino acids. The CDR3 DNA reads TGTGCCACCAATTGGGGGGGCTTTACCTACGAGCAGTACTTC. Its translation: CATNWGGFTYEQYF.

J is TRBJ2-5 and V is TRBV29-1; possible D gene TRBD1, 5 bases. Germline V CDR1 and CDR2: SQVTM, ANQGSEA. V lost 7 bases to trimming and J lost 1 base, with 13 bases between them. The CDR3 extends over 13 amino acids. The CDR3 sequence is CSAHRQPQETQYF. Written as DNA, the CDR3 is TGCAGCGCCCATCGACAGCCCCAAGAGACCCAGTACTTC.

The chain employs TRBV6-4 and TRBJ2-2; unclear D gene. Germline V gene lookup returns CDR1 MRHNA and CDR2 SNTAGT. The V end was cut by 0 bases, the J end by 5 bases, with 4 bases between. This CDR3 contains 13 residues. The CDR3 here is CASSDSVTGELFF. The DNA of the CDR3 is TGTGCCAGCAGTGACTCCGTTACCGGGGAGCTGTTTTTT.

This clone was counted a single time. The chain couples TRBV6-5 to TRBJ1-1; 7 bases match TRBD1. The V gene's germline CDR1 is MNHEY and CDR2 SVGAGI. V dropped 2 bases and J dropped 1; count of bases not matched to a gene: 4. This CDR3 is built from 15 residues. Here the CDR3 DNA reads TGTGCCAGCAGTTACAGGGGGCGATGGAACACTGAAGCTTTCTTT. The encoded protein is CASSYRGRWNTEAFF.

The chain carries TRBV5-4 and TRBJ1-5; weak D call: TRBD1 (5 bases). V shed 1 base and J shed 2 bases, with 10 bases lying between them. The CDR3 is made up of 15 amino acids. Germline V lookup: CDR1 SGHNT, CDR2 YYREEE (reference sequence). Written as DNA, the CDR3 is TGTGCCAGCAGCTTGTTTCCGGGGGGCAATCAGCCCCAGCATTTT. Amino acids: CASSLFPGGNQPQHF.

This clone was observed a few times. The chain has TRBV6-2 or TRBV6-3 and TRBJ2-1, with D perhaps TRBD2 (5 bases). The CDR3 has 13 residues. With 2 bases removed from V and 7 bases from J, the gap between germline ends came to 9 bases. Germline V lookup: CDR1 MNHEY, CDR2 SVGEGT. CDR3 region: CASSYGSENEQFF. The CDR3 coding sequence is TGTGCCAGCAGTTACGGGAGCGAGAATGAGCAGTTCTTC.

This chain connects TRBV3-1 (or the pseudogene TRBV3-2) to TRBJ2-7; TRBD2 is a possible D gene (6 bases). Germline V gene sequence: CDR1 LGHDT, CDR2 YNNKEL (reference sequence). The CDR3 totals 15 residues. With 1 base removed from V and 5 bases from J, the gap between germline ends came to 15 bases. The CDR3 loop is CASSQGYRETNEQYF. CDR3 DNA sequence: TGTGCCAGCAGCCAAGGGTATCGGGAGACGAACGAGCAGTACTTC.

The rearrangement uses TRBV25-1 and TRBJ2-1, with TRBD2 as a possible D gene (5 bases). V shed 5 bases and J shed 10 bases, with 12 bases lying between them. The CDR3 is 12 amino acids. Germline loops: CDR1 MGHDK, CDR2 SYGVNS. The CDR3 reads CASSRTVQEQFF. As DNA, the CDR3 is TGTGCCAGCAGTCGGACTGTCCAGGAGCAGTTCTTC.

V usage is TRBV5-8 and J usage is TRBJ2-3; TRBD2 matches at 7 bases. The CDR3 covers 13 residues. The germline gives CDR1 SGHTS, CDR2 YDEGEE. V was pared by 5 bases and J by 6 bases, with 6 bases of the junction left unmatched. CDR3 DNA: TGTGCCAGCAGTAGGGGCGGGAGTGATACGCAGTATTTT. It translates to CASSRGGSDTQYF.

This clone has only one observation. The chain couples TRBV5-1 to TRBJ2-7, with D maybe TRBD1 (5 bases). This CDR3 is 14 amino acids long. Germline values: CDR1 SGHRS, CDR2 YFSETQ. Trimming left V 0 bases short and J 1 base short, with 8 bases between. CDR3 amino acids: CASSLVQGSYEQYF. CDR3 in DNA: TGCGCCAGCAGCTTGGTGCAGGGATCCTACGAGCAGTACTTC. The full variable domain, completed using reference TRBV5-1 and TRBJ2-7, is KAGVTQTPRYLIKTRGQQVTLSCSPISGHRSVSWYQQTPGQGLQFLFEYFSETQRNKGNFPGRFSGRQFSNSRSEMNVSTLELGDSALYLCASSLVQGSYEQYFGPGTRLTVT.

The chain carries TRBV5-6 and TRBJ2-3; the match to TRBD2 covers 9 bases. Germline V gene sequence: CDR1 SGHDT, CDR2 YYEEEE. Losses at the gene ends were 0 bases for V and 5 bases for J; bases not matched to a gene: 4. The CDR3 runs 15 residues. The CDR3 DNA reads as TGTGCCAGCAGCTTGGTGGTACTAGCGGGAGATACGCAGTATTTT. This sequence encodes CASSLVVLAGDTQYF.

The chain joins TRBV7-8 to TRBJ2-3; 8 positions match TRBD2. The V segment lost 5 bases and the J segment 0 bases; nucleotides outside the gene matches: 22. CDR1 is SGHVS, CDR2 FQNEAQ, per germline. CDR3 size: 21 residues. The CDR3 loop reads CASSPRALAGRLQPSTDTQYF. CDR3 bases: TGTGCCAGCAGCCCCAGGGCCCTAGCGGGTCGTCTCCAACCTAGCACAGATACGCAGTATTTT.

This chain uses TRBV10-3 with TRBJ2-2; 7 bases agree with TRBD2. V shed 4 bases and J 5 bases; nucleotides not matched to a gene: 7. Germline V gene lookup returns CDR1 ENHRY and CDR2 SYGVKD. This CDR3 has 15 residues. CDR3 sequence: CAISGGGSRTGELFF. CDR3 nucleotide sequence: TGTGCCATCAGTGGGGGCGGGAGTAGAACCGGGGAGCTGTTTTTT.

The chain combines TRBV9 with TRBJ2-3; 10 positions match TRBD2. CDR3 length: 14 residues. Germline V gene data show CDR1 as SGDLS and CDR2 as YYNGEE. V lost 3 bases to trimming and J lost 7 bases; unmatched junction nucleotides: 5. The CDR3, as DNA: TGTGCCAGCAGCGCTAGCGGGGGACGGAATACGCAGTATTTT. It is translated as CASSASGGRNTQYF.

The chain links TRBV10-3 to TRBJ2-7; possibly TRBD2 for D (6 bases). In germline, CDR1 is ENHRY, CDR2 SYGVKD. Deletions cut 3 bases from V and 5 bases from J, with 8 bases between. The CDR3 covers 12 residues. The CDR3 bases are TGTGCCATCAGTGACGGGGGAGACGAGCAGTACTTC. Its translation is CAISDGGDEQYF.